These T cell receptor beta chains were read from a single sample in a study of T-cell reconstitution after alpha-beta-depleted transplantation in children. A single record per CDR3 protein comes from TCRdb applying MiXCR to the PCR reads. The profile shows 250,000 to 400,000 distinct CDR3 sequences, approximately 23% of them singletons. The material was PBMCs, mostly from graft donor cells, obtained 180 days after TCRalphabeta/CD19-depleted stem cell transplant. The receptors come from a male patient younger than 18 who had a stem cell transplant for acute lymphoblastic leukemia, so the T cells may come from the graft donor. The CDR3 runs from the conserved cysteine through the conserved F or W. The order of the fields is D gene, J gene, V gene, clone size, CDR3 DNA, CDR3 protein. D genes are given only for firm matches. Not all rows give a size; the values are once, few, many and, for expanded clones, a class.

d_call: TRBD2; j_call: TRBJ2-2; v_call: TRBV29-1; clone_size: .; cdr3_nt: TGCAGCGTTGGGGGGACTAGCGGCACCGGGGAGCTGTTTTTT; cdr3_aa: CSVGGTSGTGELFF
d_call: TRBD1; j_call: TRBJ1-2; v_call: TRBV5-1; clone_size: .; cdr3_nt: TGCGCCAGCATCTTGTACAGGGGTTTCTCTTATGGCTACACCTTC; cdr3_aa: CASILYRGFSYGYTF
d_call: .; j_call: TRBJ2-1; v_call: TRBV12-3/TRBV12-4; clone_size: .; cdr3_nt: TGTGCCAGCAGTTTTCACCCGGGTGAGCAGTTCTTC; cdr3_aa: CASSFHPGEQFF
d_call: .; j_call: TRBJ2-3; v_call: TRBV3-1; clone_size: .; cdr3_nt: TGTGCCAGCAGCCACACTCACGGATCAGATACGCAGTATTTT; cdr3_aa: CASSHTHGSDTQYF
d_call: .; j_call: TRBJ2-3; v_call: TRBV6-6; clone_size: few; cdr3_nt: TGTGTCAGCAGTTCACAGGGAGATACGCAGTATTTT; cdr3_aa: CVSSSQGDTQYF
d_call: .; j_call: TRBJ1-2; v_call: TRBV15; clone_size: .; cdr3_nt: TGTGCCACCAGCAGAAACGACAAGGTGTGGGGAGCTAACTATGGCTACACCTTC; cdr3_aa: CATSRNDKVWGANYGYTF
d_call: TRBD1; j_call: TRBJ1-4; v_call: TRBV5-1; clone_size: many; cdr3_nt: TGCGCCAGCAGCTTGAACCCAGGGGGCGTAGAAAAACTGTTTTTT; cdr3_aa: CASSLNPGGVEKLFF
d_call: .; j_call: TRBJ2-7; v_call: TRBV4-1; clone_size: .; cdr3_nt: TGCGCCAGCAGCCACCCGGTGGGGCCCGGGAGAACCCTCCGCGACGAGCAGTACTTC; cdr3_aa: CASSHPVGPGRTLRDEQYF
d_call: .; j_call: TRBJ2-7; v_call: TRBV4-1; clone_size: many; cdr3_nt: TGCGCCAGCAGCCAGACCTGGACACCGACCTACGAGCAGTACTTC; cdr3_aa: CASSQTWTPTYEQYF
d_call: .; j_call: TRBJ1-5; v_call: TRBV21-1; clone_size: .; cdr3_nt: TGTGCCAGCAGCAAAAGCTCGGGGGATAGCAATCAGCCCCAGCATTTT; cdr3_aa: CASSKSSGDSNQPQHF
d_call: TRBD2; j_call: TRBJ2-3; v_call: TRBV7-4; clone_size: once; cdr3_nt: TGTGCCAGCAGCCCGGTTTCGGTAGCAGCGGGAGTGGGGTGTGGCGATACGCAGTATTTT; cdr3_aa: CASSPVSVAAGVGCGDTQYF
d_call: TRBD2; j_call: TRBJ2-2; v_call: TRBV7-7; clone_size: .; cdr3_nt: TGTGCCAGCAGCTTGGCTAGCGGGAGAACCGGGGAGCTGTTTTTT; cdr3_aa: CASSLASGRTGELFF
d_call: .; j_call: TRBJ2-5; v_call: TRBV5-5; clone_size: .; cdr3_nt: TGTGCCAGCAGCTTGGAAGTCCGGGGGGCGACCCAGTACTTC; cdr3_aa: CASSLEVRGATQYF
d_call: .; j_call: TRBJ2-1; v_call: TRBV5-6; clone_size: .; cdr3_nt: TGTGCCAGCAGTTCCGGAGAGACTCGCTACAATGAGCAGTTCTTC; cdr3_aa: CASSSGETRYNEQFF
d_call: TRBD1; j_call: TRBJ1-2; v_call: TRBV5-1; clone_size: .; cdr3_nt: TGCGCCAGCAGCTCGACCCCGGGACAGGGGCAGGGCTATGGCTACACCTTC; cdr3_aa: CASSSTPGQGQGYGYTF
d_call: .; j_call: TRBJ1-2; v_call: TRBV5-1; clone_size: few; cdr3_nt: TGCGCCAGCAGCTTGCGGCCTGCTAACTATGGCTACACCTTC; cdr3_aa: CASSLRPANYGYTF
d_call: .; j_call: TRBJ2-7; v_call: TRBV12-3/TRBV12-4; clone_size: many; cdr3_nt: TGTGCCAGCAGTTTAGCCAAGTACTACGAGCAGTACTTC; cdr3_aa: CASSLAKYYEQYF
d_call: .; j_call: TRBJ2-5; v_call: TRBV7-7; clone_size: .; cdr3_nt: TGTGCCAGCAGCTTAACAGGGCATCAAGAGACCCAGTACTTC; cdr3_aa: CASSLTGHQETQYF
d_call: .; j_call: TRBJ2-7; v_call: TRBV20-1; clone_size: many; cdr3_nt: TGCAGTGCCGCAGTTGGGAGCGCGGTGCAGTACTTC; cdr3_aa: CSAAVGSAVQYF
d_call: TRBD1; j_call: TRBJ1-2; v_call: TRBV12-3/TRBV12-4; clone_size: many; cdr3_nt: TGTGCCAGCAGTTTAGGGACAGGGCTATTCTATGGCTACACCTTC; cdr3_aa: CASSLGTGLFYGYTF
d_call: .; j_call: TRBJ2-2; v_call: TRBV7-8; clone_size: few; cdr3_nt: TGTGCCAGCAGGGGAAAGGGCATTACCGGGGAGCTGTTTTTT; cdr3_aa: CASRGKGITGELFF
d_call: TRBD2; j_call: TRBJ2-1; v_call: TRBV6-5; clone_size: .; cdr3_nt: TGTGCCAGCAGTTACTCGGGGGGAGGGCCGATTCGCTACAATGAGCAGTTCTTC; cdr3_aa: CASSYSGGGPIRYNEQFF
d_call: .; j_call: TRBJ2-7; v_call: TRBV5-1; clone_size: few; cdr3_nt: TGCGCCAGCAGCTTGGGGTCCCCGACCTACGAGCAGTACTTC; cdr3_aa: CASSLGSPTYEQYF
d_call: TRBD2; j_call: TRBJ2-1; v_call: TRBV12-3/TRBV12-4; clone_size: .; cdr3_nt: TGTGCCAGCACTCAAATAGCGGGAGGGCCGTCTGAGCAGTTCTTC; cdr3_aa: CASTQIAGGPSEQFF
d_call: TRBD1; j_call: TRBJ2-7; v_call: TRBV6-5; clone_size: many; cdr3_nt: TGTGCCAGCAGTTCTTCCCTTACAGGGGTCTTCTACGAGCAGTACTTC; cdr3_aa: CASSSSLTGVFYEQYF
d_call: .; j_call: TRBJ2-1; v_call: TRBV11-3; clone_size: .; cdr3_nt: TGTGCCAGCAGCTTGGACGTGAACAATGAGCAGTTCTTC; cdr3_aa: CASSLDVNNEQFF
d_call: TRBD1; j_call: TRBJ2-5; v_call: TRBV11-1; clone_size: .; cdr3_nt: TGTGCCAGCAGCTACGCAGCAAGGGACAGGGTTTCCCCCCAAGAGACCCAGTACTTC; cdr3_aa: CASSYAARDRVSPQETQYF
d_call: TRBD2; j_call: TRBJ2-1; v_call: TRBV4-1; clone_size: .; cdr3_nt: TGCGCCAGCAGCCAAGAGCAGGCCAGGGCACTAGCGTTGGCCTACAATGAGCAGTTCTTC; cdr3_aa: CASSQEQARALALAYNEQFF